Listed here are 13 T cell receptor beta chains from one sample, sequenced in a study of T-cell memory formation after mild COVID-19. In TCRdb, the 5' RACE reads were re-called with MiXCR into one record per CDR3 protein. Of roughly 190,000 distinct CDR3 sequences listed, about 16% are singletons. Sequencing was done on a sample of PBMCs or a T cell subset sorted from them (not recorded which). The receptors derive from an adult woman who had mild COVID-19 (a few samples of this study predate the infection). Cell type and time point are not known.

CDR3 in amino acids: CASSPQMDGYTF. CDR3 DNA sequence: TGTGCCAGCTCACCTCAAATGGATGGCTACACCTTC. The gene calls are TRBV18 and TRBJ1-2; D call uncertain. The CDR3 has 12 amino acids. The germline V and J ends were trimmed by 3 bases and 6 bases, with 8 bases remaining between them. CDR1 and CDR2 from the germline V gene are KGHSH and LQKENI. The full variable domain, rest sourced from reference TRBV18 and TRBJ1-2, is NAGVMQNPRHLVRRRGQEARLRCSPMKGHSHVYWYRQLPEEGLKFMVYLQKENIIDESGMPKERFSAEFPKEGPSILRIQQVVRGDSAAYFCASSPQMDGYTFGSGTRLTVV.

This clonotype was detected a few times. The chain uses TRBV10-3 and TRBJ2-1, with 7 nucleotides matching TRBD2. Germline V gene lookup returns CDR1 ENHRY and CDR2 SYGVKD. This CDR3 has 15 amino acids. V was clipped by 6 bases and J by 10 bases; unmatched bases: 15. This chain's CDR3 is CAIRSRGAGSDEQFF. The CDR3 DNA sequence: TGTGCCATCAGGAGTCGGGGAGCGGGGTCTGACGAGCAGTTCTTC.

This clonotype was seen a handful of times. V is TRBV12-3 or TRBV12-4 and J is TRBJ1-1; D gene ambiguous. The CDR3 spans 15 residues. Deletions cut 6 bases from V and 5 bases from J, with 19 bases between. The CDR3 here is CASRLGAGSGTEAFF. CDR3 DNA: TGTGCCAGCAGACTAGGAGCTGGGAGTGGGACTGAAGCTTTCTTT.

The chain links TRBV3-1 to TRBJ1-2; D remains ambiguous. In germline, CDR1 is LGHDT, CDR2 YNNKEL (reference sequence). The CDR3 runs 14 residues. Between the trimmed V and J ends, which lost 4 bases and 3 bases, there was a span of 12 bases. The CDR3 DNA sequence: TGTGCCAGCAGCCCACGCCCCACCGACTATGGCTACACCTTC. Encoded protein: CASSPRPTDYGYTF. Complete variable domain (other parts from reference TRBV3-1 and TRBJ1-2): DTAVSQTPKYLVTQMGNDKSIKCEQNLGHDTMYWYKQDSKKFLKIMFSYNNKELIINETVPNRFSPKSPDKAHLNLHINSLELGDSAVYFCASSPRPTDYGYTFGSGTRLTVV.

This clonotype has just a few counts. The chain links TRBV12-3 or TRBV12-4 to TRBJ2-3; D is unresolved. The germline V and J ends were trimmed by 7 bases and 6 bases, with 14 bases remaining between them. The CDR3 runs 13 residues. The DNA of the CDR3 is TGTGCCAGCACCTTACGCAGTAGGGATACGCAGTATTTT. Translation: CASTLRSRDTQYF.

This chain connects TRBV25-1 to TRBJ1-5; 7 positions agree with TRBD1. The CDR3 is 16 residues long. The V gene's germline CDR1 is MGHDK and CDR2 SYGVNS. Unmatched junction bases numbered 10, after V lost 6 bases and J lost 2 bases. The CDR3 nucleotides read TGTGCCAGCAGCGCCACTTCCGGGACAGGCAATCAGCCCCAGCATTTT. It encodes CASSATSGTGNQPQHF.

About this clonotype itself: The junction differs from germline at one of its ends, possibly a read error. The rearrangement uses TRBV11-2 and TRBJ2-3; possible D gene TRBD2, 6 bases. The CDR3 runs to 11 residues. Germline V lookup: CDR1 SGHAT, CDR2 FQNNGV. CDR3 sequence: CASSLAGEAHF. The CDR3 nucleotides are TGTGCCAGCAGCTTAGCGGGGGAGGCCCATTTT.

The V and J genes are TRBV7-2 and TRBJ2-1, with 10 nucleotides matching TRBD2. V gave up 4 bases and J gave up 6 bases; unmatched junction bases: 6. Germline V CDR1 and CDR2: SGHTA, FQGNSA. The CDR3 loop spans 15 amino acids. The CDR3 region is CASSSGLARGNEQFF. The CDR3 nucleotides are TGTGCCAGCAGCTCGGGACTAGCGAGGGGCAATGAGCAGTTCTTC.

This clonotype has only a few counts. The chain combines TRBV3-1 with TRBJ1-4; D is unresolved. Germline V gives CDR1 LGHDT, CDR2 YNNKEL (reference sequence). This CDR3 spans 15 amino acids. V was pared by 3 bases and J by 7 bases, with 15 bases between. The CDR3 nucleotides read TGTGCCAGCAGCCAGAAAGGACCGTCCGGTGAAAAACTGTTTTTT. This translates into CASSQKGPSGEKLFF.

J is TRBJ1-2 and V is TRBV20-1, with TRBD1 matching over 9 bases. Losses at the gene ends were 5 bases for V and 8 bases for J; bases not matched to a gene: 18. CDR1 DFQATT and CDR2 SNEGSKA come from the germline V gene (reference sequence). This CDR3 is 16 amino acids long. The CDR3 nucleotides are TGCAGTGCTCCTGCCGGGACAGGGATCGGGAATAGAGGCTACACCTTC. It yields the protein CSAPAGTGIGNRGYTF.

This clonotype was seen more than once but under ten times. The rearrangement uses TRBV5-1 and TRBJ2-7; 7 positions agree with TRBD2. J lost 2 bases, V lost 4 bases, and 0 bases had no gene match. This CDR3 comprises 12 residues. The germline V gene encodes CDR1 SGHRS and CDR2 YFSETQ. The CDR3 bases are TGCGCCAGCAGCGGGGGGGCCTACGAGCAGTACTTC. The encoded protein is CASSGGAYEQYF.

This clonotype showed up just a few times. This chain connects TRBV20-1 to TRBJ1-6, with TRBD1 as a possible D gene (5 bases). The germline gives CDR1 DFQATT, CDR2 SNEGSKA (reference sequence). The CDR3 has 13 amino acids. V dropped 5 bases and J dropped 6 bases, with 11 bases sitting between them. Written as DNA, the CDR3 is TGCAGTGCTGTAGACAGCTTTAATTCACCCCTCCACTTT. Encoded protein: CSAVDSFNSPLHF.

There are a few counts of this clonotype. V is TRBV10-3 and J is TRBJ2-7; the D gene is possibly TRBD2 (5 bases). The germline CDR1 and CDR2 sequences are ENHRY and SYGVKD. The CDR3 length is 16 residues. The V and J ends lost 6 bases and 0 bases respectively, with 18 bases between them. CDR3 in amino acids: CAIRPMVGVSSYEQYF. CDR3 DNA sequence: TGTGCCATCAGACCTATGGTGGGAGTGAGCTCCTACGAGCAGTACTTC.